These 10 T cell receptor beta chains originate from one sample sequenced in a study of shared clonotypes between healthy human individuals (TCRdb year 2020). To prepare the library, the immunoSEQ multiplex PCR assay was applied. TCRdb's version of the immuneACCESS table is confined to in-frame rearrangements and falls short of the full clone set. An unresolved V gene accounts for under half of the shortfall where checked; the remainder is of unknown origin. The sample yields over a million clones; around 97% were counted once. The ten top clones hold about 1.2% of the sample. Material for sequencing was naive CD4+ T cells sorted from blood. Read against the paper, the sample's cell subset or site label means: CD45RA+ positively selected. The source of these receptors is a man younger than 45 in good health.

This clone was observed a single time. The chain uses TRBV7-8 and TRBJ1-2, with D unclear. The germline CDR1 and CDR2 sequences are SGHVS and FQNEAQ. The CDR3 sequence is 16 residues long. V lost 4 bases, J lost 0 bases, and 15 bases lay in between. The CDR3 sequence: CASSSLTVLANYGYTF. The CDR3, as DNA: TGTGCCAGCAGCTCCTTGACTGTACTAGCTAACTATGGCTACACCTTC.

V gene TRBV2 combines with J gene TRBJ1-2; TRBD1 matches 8 bases. The CDR3 sequence is 15 residues long. The J segment lost 7 bases and the V segment lost 8 bases, leaving 15 bases of the junction unmatched. Germline-derived CDR1 and CDR2 are SNHLY and FYNNEI. The CDR3 bases are TGTGCCAGCGCCGAGAGAGGACAGGGAAGCGGTGGCTACACCTTC. This encodes CASAERGQGSGGYTF.

The genes are TRBV2 and TRBJ1-1; TRBD1 might be the D (6 bases). Germline loops: CDR1 SNHLY, CDR2 FYNNEI. Trimming removed 8 bases from V and 5 bases from J, with 12 bases in between. The CDR3 runs 12 residues. In DNA, the CDR3 is TGTGCCAGCCTCGGGGGGCGAACTGAAGCTTTCTTT. It encodes CASLGGRTEAFF.

This clone was observed a handful of times. The V and J genes are TRBV5-4 and TRBJ1-1, with 7 bases fitting TRBD1. V was pared by 3 bases and J by 3 bases, with 2 bases of the junction left unmatched. This CDR3 contains 13 residues. Germline V lookup: CDR1 SGHNT, CDR2 YYREEE (reference sequence). The CDR3 spells CASSYGQDTEAFF. CDR3 coding DNA: TGTGCCAGCAGCTACGGACAGGACACTGAAGCTTTCTTT. Complete variable domain (other parts from reference TRBV5-4 and TRBJ1-1): ETGVTQSPTHLIKTRGQQVTLRCSSQSGHNTVSWYQQALGQGPQFIFQYYREEENGRGNFPPRFSGLQFPNYSSELNVNALELDDSALYLCASSYGQDTEAFFGQGTRLTVV.

The gene calls are TRBV5-1 and TRBJ1-5; perhaps TRBD1 as D (5 bases). The CDR3 is made up of 15 amino acids. CDR1 and CDR2 (germline): SGHRS, YFSETQ. V lost 0 bases and J 7 bases, leaving 14 bases between the germline ends. CDR3 sequence: CASSLASGAGQPQHF. Here the CDR3 DNA reads TGCGCCAGCAGCTTGGCATCTGGGGCTGGGCAGCCCCAGCATTTT. The full variable domain, with the rest looked up from reference TRBV5-1 and TRBJ1-5, is KAGVTQTPRYLIKTRGQQVTLSCSPISGHRSVSWYQQTPGQGLQFLFEYFSETQRNKGNFPGRFSGRQFSNSRSEMNVSTLELGDSALYLCASSLASGAGQPQHFGDGTRLSIL.

J is TRBJ2-5 and V is TRBV7-2; weak D call: TRBD2 (6 bases). Trimming removed 5 bases at V and 13 bases at J, with 17 bases between. Germline lookup yields CDR1 SGHTA and CDR2 FQGNSA. This CDR3 region has 12 residues. CDR3: CASSPGRTRPYF. The CDR3 DNA follows: TGTGCCAGCAGCCCCGGGAGAACGAGACCGTACTTC.

The chain links TRBV11-2 to TRBJ2-5; TRBD1 is a possible D gene (5 bases). The CDR3 contains 14 residues. Germline V gene data show CDR1 as SGHAT and CDR2 as FQNNGV. Trimming removed 3 bases at V and 4 bases at J, with 12 bases between. The CDR3 nucleotides are TGTGCCAGCAGCTTCAGGGTCCCGTCAGAGACCCAGTACTTC. Translation: CASSFRVPSETQYF.

V and J are TRBV28 and TRBJ2-7; 9 bases are shared with TRBD2. Germline CDR1 is MDHEN and CDR2 is SYDVKM. The junction had 8 bases not matched to a gene; V was cut back by 7 bases and J by 4 bases. The CDR3 contains 14 residues. The CDR3 region has the DNA TGTGCCAGCATCGATAGCGGGAGAGCGTACGAGCAGTACTTC. Its translation: CASIDSGRAYEQYF.

The V call is TRBV5-1, the J call TRBJ2-1, with a tentative D call TRBD2 (5 bases). Germline loops: CDR1 SGHRS, CDR2 YFSETQ. The CDR3 spans 14 residues. V dropped 4 bases and J dropped 4 bases, with 12 bases sitting between them. The chain's CDR3 is CASSPVEEYNEQFF. Written as DNA, the CDR3 is TGCGCCAGCAGCCCGGTGGAGGAATACAATGAGCAGTTCTTC.

The chain employs TRBV30 and TRBJ2-5, with D possibly TRBD1 on 6 matching bases. Germline V gene lookup returns CDR1 GTSNPN and CDR2 SVGIG (reference sequence). Trimming pared 1 base from V and 5 bases from J, leaving 17 bases between. This CDR3 region has 15 residues. As DNA, the CDR3 is TGTGCCTGGAGTGAAGGTCTTGCAGGGGTTGAGACCCAGTACTTC. Its protein is CAWSEGLAGVETQYF.